Below, 14 T cell receptor beta chains from the same sample are listed, as sequenced in a study of blood T cells in healthy people across ages. Together with a sample-barcoded 5' primer, a J-beta primer mix was included in a second PCR lasting roughly 6 to 12 cycles. One entry per CDR3 protein results from TCRdb running MiXCR on the 5' RACE reads. The sample carries around 800,000 distinct CDR3 sequences, roughly 24% recorded once. This sample was also put to use in a study of T cells of mothers and their children.

Source material: blood. The receptor source for this set is a boy aged 10-17 years in good health.

This clonotype was counted a few times. This chain links TRBV12-3 or TRBV12-4 with TRBJ2-7; D is ambiguous. The CDR3 is made up of 14 amino acids. The V gene lost 5 bases and the J gene lost 3 bases, with 14 bases spanning the gap. The CDR3 bases are TGTGCCAGCAGTCCCTCTTTCAGAATCTACGAGCAGTACTTC. Translated: CASSPSFRIYEQYF.

This clonotype was seen a few times. The chain recombines TRBV20-1 with TRBJ2-5; 9 bases are shared with TRBD1. The better agreement between TRBJ2-1 and the DNA end casts doubt on the J call. Germline CDR1 DFQATT, CDR2 SNEGSKA (reference sequence). This CDR3 is built from 14 residues. CDR3 protein: CSAGQGSPYNEQFF. The CDR3 DNA reads as TGCAGTGCAGGACAGGGGAGCCCTTACAATGAGCAGTTCTTC.

The V call is TRBV28, the J call TRBJ2-5; no clear D. The DNA end is more similar to TRBJ2-7, so the J call may be wrong. CDR3 length: 14 residues. CDR1 is MDHEN, CDR2 SYDVKM, per germline. DNA of the CDR3: TGTGCCAGCAGTCCCGGGTCATGGGCCTACGAGCAGTACTTC. Translating gives CASSPGSWAYEQYF.

In this sample, this clonotype turned up a few times. The junction shows a germline mismatch at one end, possibly a read error. This chain joins TRBV6-6 and TRBJ1-4; tentatively, D is TRBD1 (6 bases). Germline V gene sequence: CDR1 MNHNY, CDR2 SVGAGI (reference sequence). CDR3 length equals 15 residues. The CDR3 DNA reads as TGTGCCAGCAGTTACTCGAGGACAGTTAATGAAAAACCGTTTTTT. It translates to CASSYSRTVNEKPFF.

This clonotype was seen ten or more times. V gene TRBV2 combines with J gene TRBJ1-4; D gene unclear. Germline-derived CDR1 and CDR2 are SNHLY and FYNNEI. The CDR3 contains 12 residues. V lost 8 bases and J 8 bases, leaving 12 bases between the germline ends. The CDR3 here is CASGEGGEKLFF. The CDR3 region has the DNA TGTGCCAGCGGAGAGGGCGGGGAAAAACTGTTTTTT. The whole variable domain, remainder taken from reference TRBV2 and TRBJ1-4, is EPEVTQTPSHQVTQMGQEVILRCVPISNHLYFYWYRQILGQKVEFLVSFYNNEISEKSEIFDDQFSVERPDGSNFTLKIRSTKLEDSAMYFCASGEGGEKLFFGSGTQLSVL.

This chain links TRBV28 with TRBJ2-7, with D possibly TRBD2 on 6 matching bases. Germline CDR1 reads MDHEN; CDR2 reads SYDVKM. V was pared by 8 bases and J by 0 bases, with 17 bases between. The length of the CDR3 is 15 residues. Written as DNA, the CDR3 is TGTGCCAGCGCCAGAGGCGGGATGAGCTCCTACGAGCAGTACTTC. Translating gives CASARGGMSSYEQYF.

The chain recombines TRBV7-3 with TRBJ1-1; perhaps TRBD1 as D (6 bases). The V and J ends lost 5 bases and 0 bases respectively, with 22 bases between them. This CDR3 is 18 amino acids long. Looked up from germline, CDR1 is SGHTA and CDR2 is FQGTGA. DNA for the CDR3: TGTGCCAGCAGCCAAGGGGGAGCCGTAATCGGCTTGAACACTGAAGCTTTCTTT. It yields the protein CASSQGGAVIGLNTEAFF. Filled out from reference TRBV7-3 and TRBJ1-1, the complete variable domain reads GAGVSQTPSNKVTEKGKYVELRCDPISGHTALYWYRQSLGQGPEFLIYFQGTGAADDSGLPNDRFFAVRPEGSVSTLKIQRTERGDSAVYLCASSQGGAVIGLNTEAFFGQGTRLTVV.

J is TRBJ1-2 and V is TRBV12-5, with TRBD1 matching 8 bases. The CDR3 runs to 14 residues. CDR1 and CDR2 from the germline V gene are LGHNT and FRNRAP. Unmatched junction bases numbered 5, after V lost 4 bases and J lost 4 bases. DNA for the CDR3: TGTGCTAGTGGTTCCCCGGGACAGGCCTATGGCTACACCTTC. Translated, it gives CASGSPGQAYGYTF.

The chain recombines TRBV6-2 or TRBV6-3 with TRBJ2-5; 8 bases are shared with TRBD1. The CDR3 consists of 17 residues. With 3 bases clipped from V and 3 bases from J, the junction kept 12 bases outside the gene matches. The germline CDR1 and CDR2 sequences are MNHEY and SVGEGT. The CDR3 sequence is CASSYAPRGQVKETQYF. The CDR3 DNA is TGTGCCAGCAGTTATGCACCTCGGGGACAGGTAAAAGAGACCCAGTACTTC.

This clonotype appeared a few times. The chain links TRBV6-1 to TRBJ2-3; TRBD2 matches at 11 bases. V gave up 3 bases and J gave up 2 bases; unmatched junction bases: 10. The germline V gene has CDR1 MNHNS and CDR2 SASEGT. The CDR3 has 18 residues. CDR3 sequence reads: CASSDLAGGWAATDTQYF. The CDR3 region has the DNA TGTGCCAGCAGTGACCTAGCGGGGGGTTGGGCAGCCACAGATACGCAGTATTTT.

Comment on this clonotype: No conserved phenylalanine or tryptophan is present at the end of the CDR3, so a read error is the likely explanation. The chain employs TRBV12-3 or TRBV12-4 and TRBJ1-1; 7 nucleotides agree with TRBD1. V trimming: 6 bases; J trimming: 5 bases; junction bases outside the gene matches: 9. This CDR3 comprises 14 residues. This CDR3 reads CASRGATGITEAFL. In nucleotides, the CDR3 is TGTGCCAGCAGGGGAGCGACAGGGATTACTGAAGCTTTCCTT.

This clonotype has a single count. The chain employs TRBV5-1 and TRBJ2-5, with D perhaps matching TRBD2 (5 bases). The J call may be incorrect, as the DNA end agrees better with TRBJ2-1. The CDR3 length is 14 residues. Germline V gene lookup returns CDR1 SGHRS and CDR2 YFSETQ. CDR3 DNA sequence: TGCGCCAGCAGCTTGGTGGGAGAAGGTTATGAGCAGTTCTTC. This encodes CASSLVGEGYEQFF.

This chain uses TRBV9 with TRBJ2-3; D call uncertain. In germline, CDR1 is SGDLS, CDR2 YYNGEE. The CDR3 length is 15 residues. Between the trimmed V and J ends, which lost 0 bases and 2 bases, there was a span of 10 bases. CDR3: CASSVEPSNTDTQYF. The CDR3 DNA is TGTGCCAGCAGCGTAGAACCTAGTAACACAGATACGCAGTATTTT. Full variable domain (rest looked up from reference TRBV9 and TRBJ2-3): DSGVTQTPKHLITATGQRVTLRCSPRSGDLSVYWYQQSLDQGLQFLIQYYNGEERAKGNILERFSAQQFPDLHSELNLSSLELGDSALYFCASSVEPSNTDTQYFGPGTRLTVL.

There are many counts of this clonotype. V is TRBV11-2 and J is TRBJ2-1, with 12 bases matching TRBD2. The trim removed 5 bases at V and 4 bases at J, leaving 15 bases unmatched. Germline values: CDR1 SGHAT, CDR2 FQNNGV. CDR3 length: 19 residues. The CDR3: CASSLQSPALAGGYNEQFF. Here the CDR3 DNA reads TGTGCCAGCAGCCTTCAATCTCCCGCACTAGCGGGGGGTTACAATGAGCAGTTCTTC.